The 10 T cell receptor beta chains presented below share a single source sample, sequenced in a study of T cell responses to AZD1222 COVID-19 vaccine. Some clones are missing from TCRdb's copy, which holds only in-frame ones; the method was immunoSEQ multiplex PCR. The data show about 130,000 clones, roughly 91% seen once. Here the sequenced sample was peripheral blood, taken on day 0 of AZD1222 vaccination. Receptor source: an adult in good health.

The CDR3 here is CSVAPTQRSADTQYF. CDR3 in DNA: TGCAGCGTTGCCCCGACCCAACGAAGCGCAGATACGCAGTATTTT. The chain uses TRBV29-1 and TRBJ2-3; D uncertain. Germline values: CDR1 SQVTM, CDR2 ANQGSEA. The CDR3 runs to 15 residues. V was clipped by 4 bases and J by 4 bases, with 18 bases between them.

V is TRBV2 and J is TRBJ1-1; 7 bases map to TRBD1. The CDR3 totals 14 residues. The J segment lost 1 base and the V segment lost 6 bases, leaving 5 bases of the junction unmatched. Germline values: CDR1 SNHLY, CDR2 FYNNEI. The CDR3 spells CASRGDSGNTEAFF. As DNA, the CDR3 is TGTGCCAGCAGGGGGGACAGTGGGAACACTGAAGCTTTCTTT.

This clone appeared once. This rearrangement joins TRBV2 to TRBJ1-2; D call uncertain. V lost 8 bases, J lost 1 base, and 11 bases lay in between. This CDR3 has 13 amino acids. The germline gives CDR1 SNHLY, CDR2 FYNNEI. The CDR3 DNA follows: TGTGCCAGCTCTGTCTGGAGTAACTATGGCTACACCTTC. It encodes CASSVWSNYGYTF.

V is TRBV27 and J is TRBJ1-1; a possible D gene is TRBD1 (6 bases). The CDR3 is 13 residues long. Trimming stripped 1 base from V and 4 bases from J, with 7 bases between. From germline, CDR1 is MNHEY and CDR2 SMNVEV (reference sequence). The CDR3 DNA reads TGTGCCAGCAGTTTATTGGGGGCCACTGAAGCTTTCTTT. Its translation is CASSLLGATEAFF.

This clone was picked up one time. This chain uses TRBV19 with TRBJ1-5; a weak D match, TRBD1 (5 bases). The CDR3 extends over 12 amino acids. From germline, CDR1 is LNHDA and CDR2 SQIVND (reference sequence). V was shortened by 7 bases and J by 7 bases, with 11 bases between the two germline ends. The CDR3 DNA reads TGTGCCAGTACTTTAGACAGCCAGCCCCAGCATTTT. Residues: CASTLDSQPQHF.

The chain combines TRBV9 with TRBJ1-6; TRBD1 aligns across 8 bases. With 3 bases clipped from V and 10 bases from J, the junction kept 9 bases outside the gene matches. The germline CDR1 and CDR2 sequences are SGDLS and YYNGEE. The CDR3 consists of 15 residues. The CDR3 sequence: CASSAAGQGESPLHF. The CDR3 DNA follows: TGTGCCAGCAGCGCCGCCGGACAGGGTGAATCACCCCTCCACTTT.

The genes are TRBV5-1 and TRBJ1-1; D is ambiguous. Germline CDR1 is SGHRS and CDR2 is YFSETQ. V dropped 0 bases and J dropped 7 bases, with 16 bases sitting between them. This CDR3 region has 15 residues. In DNA form, the CDR3 reads TGCGCCAGCAGCTTGGAAAGCCGACCGATCGGTGAAGCTTTCTTT. This translates into CASSLESRPIGEAFF.

This clone was seen a single time. The chain couples TRBV13 to TRBJ1-3; D possibly corresponds to TRBD1 (5 bases). In germline, CDR1 is PRHDT, CDR2 FYEKMQ (reference sequence). V was trimmed by 5 bases and J by 3 bases, leaving 23 bases between them. This CDR3 is 18 amino acids long. The CDR3, as DNA: TGTGCCAGCAGCCCGGAGGGACTGGTGATGTTTTATGGAAACACCATATATTTT. This gives the protein CASSPEGLVMFYGNTIYF.

The chain links TRBV9 to TRBJ2-7, with D perhaps TRBD2 (6 bases). Germline V gene lookup returns CDR1 SGDLS and CDR2 YYNGEE. Trimming removed 0 bases at V and 3 bases at J, with 10 bases between. This CDR3 has 14 residues. The CDR3 region is CASSVGGGYYEQYF. The DNA for the CDR3 is TGTGCCAGCAGCGTAGGTGGGGGGTACTACGAGCAGTACTTC.

J is TRBJ1-2 and V is TRBV14, with a possible D match to TRBD1 (6 bases). Looked up from germline, CDR1 is SGHDN and CDR2 is FVKESK. The CDR3 consists of 14 residues. Trimming removed 2 bases from V and 8 bases from J, with 15 bases in between. Here the CDR3 reads CASSQPSRGGGYTF. Written as DNA, the CDR3 is TGTGCCAGCAGCCAACCTTCCAGGGGTGGGGGCTACACCTTC.